This TCR beta chain was retrieved from a study of T-cell reconstitution after alpha-beta-depleted transplantation in children. Findings and caveats of the study: By about two months after transplant, alpha-beta T cells reportedly arose from several hundred graft clones that had expanded. Newly produced T cells mostly accounted for T-cell counts and diversity one year post-transplant. Recipient T cells and thymic progenitors that survived gave rise to the high TCRbeta diversity observed at day 60 in some patients.

Points on this clonotype: Its antigen remains unknown.

The V end was cut by 6 bases, the J end by 6 bases, with 12 bases between. There are 12 residues in the CDR3. The germline V gene has CDR1 MNHEY and CDR2 SMNVEV (reference sequence). A library of TCRbeta sequences, prepared with unique molecular identifiers, was generated. TCRdb re-called the PCR reads through MiXCR, storing one row per CDR3 protein. The repertoire includes 700,000 to 850,000 distinct CDR3 sequences, 16% of them detected once, and 5% sits in the top ten. Sequenced here: PBMCs, mostly from graft donor cells, sampled 360 days after TCRalphabeta/CD19-depleted stem cell transplant. This sequence originates from a male patient under 18 who had a stem cell transplant for acute lymphoblastic leukemia, so the T cells may come from the graft donor. The chain has TRBV27 and TRBJ2-7; D remains unclear. In nucleotides, the CDR3 is TGTGCCAGCAGCGGTCGCGGCCCCGAGCAGTACTTC. It specifies CASSGRGPEQYF.